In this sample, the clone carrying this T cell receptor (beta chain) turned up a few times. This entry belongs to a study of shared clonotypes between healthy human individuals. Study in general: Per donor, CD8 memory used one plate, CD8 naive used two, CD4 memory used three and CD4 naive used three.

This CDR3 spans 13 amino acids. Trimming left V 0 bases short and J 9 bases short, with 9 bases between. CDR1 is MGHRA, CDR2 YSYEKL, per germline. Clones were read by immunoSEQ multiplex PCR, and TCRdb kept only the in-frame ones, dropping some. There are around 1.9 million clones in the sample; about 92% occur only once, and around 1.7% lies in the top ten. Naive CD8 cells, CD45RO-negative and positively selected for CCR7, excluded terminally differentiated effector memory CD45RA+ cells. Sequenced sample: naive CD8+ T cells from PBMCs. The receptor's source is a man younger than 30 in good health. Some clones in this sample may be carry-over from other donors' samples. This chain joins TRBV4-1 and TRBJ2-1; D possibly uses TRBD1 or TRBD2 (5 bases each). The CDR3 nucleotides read TGCGCCAGCAGCCAAGATTGGGGGAGTGAGCAGTTCTTC. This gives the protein CASSQDWGSEQFF.